The 30 T cell receptor beta chains below all came from one sample that was sequenced in a study of resident and recirculating memory T cells in vitiligo. The protocol was immunoSEQ multiplex PCR, while the TCRdb copy is restricted to in-frame clones and leaves out a portion. The sample gives 70,000 to 75,000 clones, approximately 91% of which show up once; more than 4% is in the top ten. Sequenced material: blood. The origin of the receptors is a male donor with vitiligo.

The chain is built from TRBV10-3 and TRBJ2-3; tentatively, D is TRBD1 (5 bases). Between the trimmed V and J ends, which lost 11 bases and 0 bases, there was a span of 15 bases. The germline CDR1 and CDR2 sequences are ENHRY and SYGVKD. This CDR3 is built from 14 residues. CDR3 sequence (DNA): TGTGCCTCCAGGGTGGAGCCTAGCACAGATACGCAGTATTTT. It translates to CASRVEPSTDTQYF.

The rearrangement uses TRBV7-2 and TRBJ1-2; TRBD1 is a possible D gene (5 bases). Germline V gene lookup returns CDR1 SGHTA and CDR2 FQGNSA. This CDR3 region has 13 residues. V was cut by 0 bases and J by 4 bases, with 6 bases left in between. The CDR3: CASSLAGVYGYTF. The DNA for the CDR3 is TGTGCCAGCAGCTTAGCAGGGGTCTATGGCTACACCTTC.

The CDR3 loop is CASSAGQGAGTDTQYF. CDR3 DNA: TGCGCCAGCAGCGCCGGACAGGGGGCGGGCACAGATACGCAGTATTTT. The rearrangement joins TRBV5-1 to TRBJ2-3, with TRBD1 matching over 11 bases. V dropped 4 bases and J dropped 1; count of bases not matched to a gene: 5. This CDR3 has 16 residues. CDR1 is SGHRS, CDR2 YFSETQ, per germline.

The chain uses TRBV2 and TRBJ1-4; 11 positions agree with TRBD1. The germline CDR1 and CDR2 sequences are SNHLY and FYNNEI. This CDR3 is built from 15 residues. J gave up 6 bases and V 5 bases, and 5 bases lay outside the gene matches. Written as DNA, the CDR3 is TGTGCCAGCAGTTACCCGGGACAGGGGGATGAAAAACTGTTTTTT. Its translation is CASSYPGQGDEKLFF.

This clone was counted between two and nine times. This chain uses TRBV7-8 with TRBJ1-5; 7 positions match TRBD1. The V gene end was trimmed by 5 bases and the J gene end by 5 bases; junction bases not matched to a gene: 9. This CDR3 contains 15 residues. Germline assignment: CDR1 SGHVS and CDR2 FQNEAQ. The CDR3 bases are TGTGCCAGCAGCCCCCGGGACAGTAAAGATCAGCCCCAGCATTTT. This gives the protein CASSPRDSKDQPQHF.

The CDR3 coding sequence is TGTGCCAGCAGCTTAGGCGGGGGGGCGAGTGAGCAGTACTTC. This sequence encodes CASSLGGGASEQYF. V is TRBV7-2 and J is TRBJ2-7, with 9 bases lining up with TRBD2. CDR1 and CDR2 (germline): SGHTA, FQGNSA. Trimming cost V 1 base and J 7 bases; bases outside gene matches: 5. There are 14 residues in the CDR3.

The chain carries TRBV5-1 and TRBJ2-5; D is possibly TRBD1 (7 bases). The CDR3 is 16 amino acids. Trimming shortened V by 0 bases and J by 5 bases, and 17 bases separated the two germline ends. Per germline, CDR1 SGHRS and CDR2 YFSETQ. The CDR3: CASSLGGQVGGETQYF. In nucleotides, the CDR3 is TGCGCCAGCAGCTTGGGCGGACAGGTGGGAGGCGAGACCCAGTACTTC.

About this clone: One end of the junction does not line up with germline, which may come from a read error. This chain uses TRBV10-1 with TRBJ1-6; TRBD1 matches 9 bases. Germline CDR1 is WNHNN and CDR2 is SYGVQD (reference sequence). The CDR3 is made up of 17 amino acids. The CDR3 here is CASSDALRDRVNLPLHF. CDR3 sequence (DNA): TGCGCCAGCAGTGACGCGTTACGGGACAGGGTTAATTTACCCCTCCACTTT.

The V gene is TRBV4-2, the J gene TRBJ1-1, with TRBD1 matching over 9 bases. The CDR3 runs to 16 residues. The V segment lost 1 base and the J segment 5 bases; nucleotides outside the gene matches: 8. Per germline, CDR1 LGHNA and CDR2 YNFKEQ. The CDR3 spells CASSQVPGQGDTEAFF. The CDR3, as DNA: TGTGCCAGCAGCCAAGTTCCGGGACAGGGTGATACTGAAGCTTTCTTT.

This chain uses TRBV5-5 with TRBJ2-5; TRBD2 is a possible D gene (5 bases). The CDR3 consists of 12 residues. Germline CDR1 and CDR2: SGHKS and YYEKEE (reference sequence). V shed 2 bases and J shed 4 bases, with 6 bases lying between them. The CDR3, as DNA: TGTGCCAGCAGCTTACGGGGAGAGACCCAGTACTTC. It translates to CASSLRGETQYF.

The CDR3 is CASSLAGTYNEQFF. The CDR3 DNA reads as TGTGCCAGCAGCTTGGCGGGGACCTACAATGAGCAGTTCTTC. J is TRBJ2-1 and V is TRBV5-4, with TRBD2 as a possible D gene (5 bases). Germline assignment: CDR1 SGHNT and CDR2 YYREEE (reference sequence). V lost 0 bases, J lost 2 bases, and 6 bases lay in between. The CDR3 spans 14 residues.

This clone was observed a single time. The chain joins TRBV7-8 to TRBJ1-1; the match to TRBD1 covers 8 bases. The CDR3 contains 21 residues. Per germline, CDR1 SGHVS and CDR2 FQNEAQ. V was pared by 1 base and J by 1 base, with 20 bases of the junction left unmatched. CDR3 sequence: CASSLDSANYGTGRRNTEAFF. CDR3 nucleotide sequence: TGTGCCAGCAGCTTAGATTCCGCCAATTACGGGACAGGTCGGAGGAACACTGAAGCTTTCTTT.

The genes are TRBV9 and TRBJ2-5, with D tentatively TRBD1 (5 bases). The CDR3 length is 14 residues. Germline V gives CDR1 SGDLS, CDR2 YYNGEE. V lost 0 bases and J 3 bases, leaving 9 bases between the germline ends. The CDR3 protein is CASSVGRAEETQYF. CDR3 bases: TGTGCCAGCAGCGTAGGCAGGGCCGAAGAGACCCAGTACTTC.

This clone was seen only a few times. The chain is built from TRBV27 and TRBJ2-1, with 7 bases fitting TRBD1. The CDR3 is 15 residues long. Germline CDR1 reads MNHEY; CDR2 reads SMNVEV (reference sequence). Germline trimming cut 5 bases from V and 10 bases from J; bases unmatched to any gene: 14. This chain's CDR3 is CASSTYKTQGNEQFF. Written as DNA, the CDR3 is TGTGCCAGCAGTACATATAAGACACAGGGGAACGAGCAGTTCTTC.

The chain is built from TRBV5-4 and TRBJ2-7; TRBD1 is a possible D gene (7 bases). This CDR3 has 15 amino acids. Per germline, CDR1 SGHNT and CDR2 YYREEE (reference sequence). V gave up 9 bases and J gave up 0 bases, with 19 bases separating them. The CDR3 bases are TGTGCCACCCGGAGGGGGACAGCGAGCTCCTACGAGCAGTACTTC. This translates into CATRRGTASSYEQYF.

The chain recombines TRBV5-4 with TRBJ2-7; 8 bases agree with TRBD1. Trimming at V came to 3 bases and at J to 0 bases, leaving 5 bases not matched to a gene. CDR3 length equals 15 residues. Germline V gives CDR1 SGHNT, CDR2 YYREEE (reference sequence). CDR3 sequence: CASSYGQGSSYEQYF. The CDR3 nucleotides read TGTGCCAGCAGCTACGGACAGGGATCCTCCTACGAGCAGTACTTC.

The V and J genes are TRBV30 and TRBJ1-6; D may be TRBD1 (5 bases). This CDR3 has 13 residues. Germline V gives CDR1 GTSNPN, CDR2 SVGIG (reference sequence). Trimming shortened V by 0 bases and J by 8 bases, and 8 bases separated the two germline ends. The DNA of the CDR3 is TGTGCCTGGAGTGTATGGGGGGATTCACCCCTCCACTTT. Amino acids: CAWSVWGDSPLHF.

The J gene is TRBJ1-1, the V gene TRBV5-4, with 8 bases that match TRBD1. The V gene's germline CDR1 is SGHNT and CDR2 YYREEE (reference sequence). V lost 0 bases, J lost 4 bases, and 5 bases stayed unmatched. The CDR3 runs 15 residues. CDR3 loop: CASSLATGVATEAFF. The CDR3 DNA reads TGTGCCAGCAGCTTGGCGACAGGGGTGGCCACTGAAGCTTTCTTT. The full variable domain, rest sourced from reference TRBV5-4 and TRBJ1-1, is ETGVTQSPTHLIKTRGQQVTLRCSSQSGHNTVSWYQQALGQGPQFIFQYYREEENGRGNFPPRFSGLQFPNYSSELNVNALELDDSALYLCASSLATGVATEAFFGQGTRLTVV.

The chain employs TRBV2 and TRBJ2-5; 14 bases align to TRBD2. The CDR3 covers 16 residues. The V gene end was trimmed by 7 bases and the J gene end by 1 base; junction bases not matched to a gene: 5. Germline V gene lookup returns CDR1 SNHLY and CDR2 FYNNEI. The CDR3 here is CASTGTSGGLQETQYF. As DNA, the CDR3 is TGTGCCAGCACGGGGACTAGCGGGGGACTCCAAGAGACCCAGTACTTC.

The rearrangement links TRBV7-9 to TRBJ1-6; 7 bases are shared with TRBD1. The ends lost 4 bases at V and 7 bases at J; junction bases unmatched: 10. CDR3 length: 16 residues. Looked up from germline, CDR1 is SEHNR and CDR2 is FQNEAQ (reference sequence). CDR3 sequence (DNA): TGTGCCAGCAGCTCAGGGTCCGGGACAGTCAATTCACCCCTCCACTTT. It encodes CASSSGSGTVNSPLHF.

This clone appeared a single time. The rearrangement links TRBV5-5 to TRBJ1-2, with 9 bases fitting TRBD1. CDR1 is SGHKS, CDR2 YYEKEE, per germline (reference sequence). This CDR3 region has 15 residues. J gave up 2 bases and V 3 bases, and 5 bases lay outside the gene matches. The CDR3 is CASSWRTGDNYGYTF. In DNA, the CDR3 is TGTGCCAGCAGCTGGCGGACAGGGGACAACTATGGCTACACCTTC.

This clone was recorded only once. J is TRBJ2-3 and V is TRBV4-1; 7 bases align to TRBD2. The germline V gene encodes CDR1 MGHRA and CDR2 YSYEKL. V lost 2 bases to trimming and J lost 7 bases; unmatched junction nucleotides: 9. This CDR3 comprises 15 residues. The CDR3 here is CASSQPPGGKYTQYF. Written as DNA, the CDR3 is TGCGCCAGCAGCCAACCCCCGGGGGGAAAATATACGCAGTATTTT.

The chain joins TRBV2 to TRBJ2-3, with D perhaps TRBD1 (6 bases). Germline V gene data show CDR1 as SNHLY and CDR2 as FYNNEI. The CDR3 loop spans 15 amino acids. V shed 6 bases and J shed 5 bases, with 18 bases lying between them. CDR3 region: CASSEQGTVKDTQYF. In nucleotides, the CDR3 is TGTGCCAGCAGCGAACAGGGTACAGTCAAAGATACGCAGTATTTT.

V gene TRBV4-2 combines with J gene TRBJ2-2, with 10 bases matching TRBD2. The ends lost 4 bases at V and 4 bases at J; junction bases unmatched: 6. From germline, CDR1 is LGHNA and CDR2 YNFKEQ. The CDR3 consists of 16 residues. CDR3 sequence (DNA): TGTGCCAGCAGCCCCATTAGCGGGGGGACCACCGGGGAGCTGTTTTTT. Translating it yields CASSPISGGTTGELFF.

The CDR3 sequence is CASSPNSGTGLQPQHF. For the CDR3, the DNA is TGTGCCAGCTCACCAAACTCCGGGACAGGGCTTCAGCCCCAGCATTTT. V usage is TRBV18 and J usage is TRBJ1-5; 9 bases agree with TRBD1. From germline, CDR1 is KGHSH and CDR2 LQKENI. This CDR3 is built from 16 residues. J lost 6 bases, V lost 2 bases, and 8 bases had no gene match.

The chain joins TRBV29-1 to TRBJ1-2; 7 bases match TRBD1. CDR1 is SQVTM and CDR2 is ANQGSEA in the germline V gene. CDR3 length equals 13 residues. Germline trimming cut 6 bases from V and 6 bases from J; bases unmatched to any gene: 10. The CDR3 protein is CSVIQGPYDGYTF. The CDR3 coding sequence is TGCAGCGTAATACAGGGGCCCTACGATGGCTACACCTTC.

The chain links TRBV28 to TRBJ2-1; D unresolved. The CDR3 consists of 16 residues. The germline V and J ends were trimmed by 4 bases and 0 bases, with 13 bases remaining between them. Germline V CDR1 and CDR2: MDHEN, SYDVKM. CDR3 in amino acids: CASSSPTSGSYNEQFF. The CDR3 nucleotides read TGTGCCAGCAGTTCCCCCACGTCGGGCTCCTACAATGAGCAGTTCTTC.

The chain is built from TRBV6-1 and TRBJ2-3; possibly TRBD1 for D (7 bases). CDR3 length equals 17 residues. V was cut by 3 bases and J by 0 bases, with 16 bases left in between. Per germline, CDR1 MNHNS and CDR2 SASEGT. The CDR3, as DNA: TGTGCCAGCAGTGACCAGGGGGGAGCGGTTAGCACAGATACGCAGTATTTT. Translated: CASSDQGGAVSTDTQYF.

V and J are TRBV7-8 and TRBJ2-1; D may be TRBD2 (7 bases). The V gene lost 1 base and the J gene lost 2 bases, with 12 bases spanning the gap. This CDR3 region has 16 residues. The germline CDR1 and CDR2 sequences are SGHVS and FQNEAQ. As DNA, the CDR3 is TGTGCCAGCAGCTTAGGCGGGGGCCCCACCTACAATGAGCAGTTCTTC. This encodes CASSLGGGPTYNEQFF.

The V gene is TRBV7-2, the J gene TRBJ1-2; 9 bases are shared with TRBD1. CDR1 and CDR2 (germline): SGHTA, FQGNSA. Trimming removed 3 bases from V and 2 bases from J; junction bases left unmatched: 4. The CDR3 covers 15 residues. For the CDR3, the DNA is TGTGCCAGCAGCTTTACAGGGGGCGCAAACTATGGCTACACCTTC. Its protein product is CASSFTGGANYGYTF.